Listed below are T cell receptor beta chains from one sample, sequenced in a study of blood T cell repertoires in COVID-19. The repertoire was sequenced with immunoSEQ multiplex PCR; TCRdb's copy has only in-frame clones and lacks some. The sample holds a few hundred thousand clones, around 83% seen once. Sequences were obtained from peripheral blood. Source of these receptors: a woman between 45 and 60 years old with acute or convalescent COVID-19. Each CDR3 is given with its conserved first and last residue. A D gene is named only where the DNA matches it firmly. The size field is filled for only some rows; it gives once, few, many or a size class.

clone_size: NA; v_call: TRBV19; j_call: TRBJ1-2; d_call: TRBD1; cdr3_nt: TGTGCCAGTAGTCTCCCCACAGGGGGCTATGGCTACACCTTC; cdr3_aa: CASSLPTGGYGYTF
clone_size: NA; v_call: TRBV9; j_call: TRBJ2-3; d_call: TRBD1; cdr3_nt: TGTGCCAGTAACCGGGACAGACGCACAGATACGCAGTATTTT; cdr3_aa: CASNRDRRTDTQYF
clone_size: NA; v_call: TRBV10-3; j_call: TRBJ1-1; d_call: NA; cdr3_nt: TGTGCCATCAAGGCCAGGGCCACTGAAGCTTTCTTT; cdr3_aa: CAIKARATEAFF
clone_size: few; v_call: TRBV10-1; j_call: TRBJ2-2; d_call: NA; cdr3_nt: TGCGCCAGCAGTGAAGGGGTCGCGAACACCGGGGAGCTGTTTTTT; cdr3_aa: CASSEGVANTGELFF
clone_size: NA; v_call: TRBV2; j_call: TRBJ2-5; d_call: NA; cdr3_nt: TGTGCCAGCACCGAGGGGGGAGGGGAGACCCAGTACTTC; cdr3_aa: CASTEGGGETQYF
clone_size: NA; v_call: TRBV9; j_call: TRBJ2-3; d_call: NA; cdr3_nt: TGTGCCAGCAGCGTAGGAGGAGATACGCAGTATTTT; cdr3_aa: CASSVGGDTQYF
clone_size: NA; v_call: TRBV19; j_call: TRBJ2-6; d_call: NA; cdr3_nt: TGTGCCAGTATAAGGGGGTCATCTGGGGCCAACGTCCTGACTTTC; cdr3_aa: CASIRGSSGANVLTF
clone_size: NA; v_call: TRBV25-1; j_call: TRBJ1-2; d_call: NA; cdr3_nt: TGTGCCAGCACTAGGGGACTGACGATTGACTACACCTTC; cdr3_aa: CASTRGLTIDYTF
clone_size: NA; v_call: TRBV7-2; j_call: TRBJ2-1; d_call: NA; cdr3_nt: TGTGCCAGCAGCTTATTTGGCCCCGACGCGGCCTACAATGAGCAGTTCTTC; cdr3_aa: CASSLFGPDAAYNEQFF
clone_size: NA; v_call: TRBV5-1; j_call: TRBJ1-3; d_call: NA; cdr3_nt: TGCGCCAGCAGCTTGGGTTCTTCTGGAAACACCATATATTTT; cdr3_aa: CASSLGSSGNTIYF
clone_size: NA; v_call: TRBV12-5; j_call: TRBJ2-7; d_call: NA; cdr3_nt: TGTGCTAGTGGTTTGCCCGGTCCCGAGCAGTACTTC; cdr3_aa: CASGLPGPEQYF
clone_size: few; v_call: TRBV4-1; j_call: TRBJ1-4; d_call: NA; cdr3_nt: TGCGCCAGCAGCCAGGGGCCACTTTCCGGGACAAGTAATGAAAAACTGTTTTTT; cdr3_aa: CASSQGPLSGTSNEKLFF
clone_size: NA; v_call: TRBV3-1/TRBV3-2; j_call: TRBJ2-1; d_call: TRBD2; cdr3_nt: TGTGCCAGCAGCCAACTTAGCGGGAGGGGTTCCTACAATGAGCAGTTCTTC; cdr3_aa: CASSQLSGRGSYNEQFF
clone_size: NA; v_call: TRBV6-5; j_call: TRBJ1-5; d_call: NA; cdr3_nt: TGTGCCAGCTGCCGCTATAGCAATCAGCCCCAGCATTTT; cdr3_aa: CASCRYSNQPQHF
clone_size: NA; v_call: TRBV13; j_call: TRBJ2-3; d_call: NA; cdr3_nt: TGTGCCAGCAGACTACGTGCTAGCACAGATACGCAGTATTTT; cdr3_aa: CASRLRASTDTQYF
clone_size: NA; v_call: TRBV11-1; j_call: TRBJ2-7; d_call: TRBD2; cdr3_nt: TGTGCCAGCAGCTCTCCGGGACTAGCGGGTATTTACGAGCAGTACTTC; cdr3_aa: CASSSPGLAGIYEQYF
clone_size: NA; v_call: TRBV11-2; j_call: TRBJ2-1; d_call: TRBD2; cdr3_nt: TGTGCCAGCGGAGCCCTAGCGGGGGGCTACAATGAGCAGTTCTTC; cdr3_aa: CASGALAGGYNEQFF
clone_size: NA; v_call: TRBV6-2/TRBV6-3; j_call: TRBJ2-3; d_call: NA; cdr3_nt: TGTGCCAGCAGTTACTCCGGGAGTCCCTCTTTGTATTTT; cdr3_aa: CASSYSGSPSLYF
clone_size: NA; v_call: TRBV24-1; j_call: TRBJ1-1; d_call: TRBD1; cdr3_nt: TGTGCCACCAGTGATTTTCGATTTTCAGGGGGGAACACTGAAGCTTTCTTT; cdr3_aa: CATSDFRFSGGNTEAFF
clone_size: NA; v_call: TRBV6-4; j_call: TRBJ1-2; d_call: TRBD1; cdr3_nt: TGTGCCAGCAGTGACTCGGCAGGGGGCTACTATGGCTACACCTTC; cdr3_aa: CASSDSAGGYYGYTF
clone_size: NA; v_call: TRBV5-1; j_call: TRBJ2-5; d_call: TRBD1; cdr3_nt: TGCGCCAGCCGGGGACAGGACGCCCAAGAGACCCAGTACTTC; cdr3_aa: CASRGQDAQETQYF
clone_size: NA; v_call: TRBV19; j_call: TRBJ1-1; d_call: TRBD1; cdr3_nt: TGTGCCAGTAGTATTCTGGGACAGGGAACTGAAGCTTTCTTT; cdr3_aa: CASSILGQGTEAFF
clone_size: NA; v_call: TRBV5-1; j_call: TRBJ1-1; d_call: NA; cdr3_nt: TGCGCCAGCAGCTTGGAACCAGGGCTGGGCACTGAAGCTTTCTTT; cdr3_aa: CASSLEPGLGTEAFF
clone_size: NA; v_call: TRBV10-3; j_call: TRBJ1-4; d_call: NA; cdr3_nt: TGTGCCATCAGTGAGGCGGAAGATGAAAAACTGTTTTTT; cdr3_aa: CAISEAEDEKLFF
clone_size: NA; v_call: TRBV6-6; j_call: TRBJ1-6; d_call: NA; cdr3_nt: TGTGCCAGCAGTCCCACCCCGTCACGACAGCCTCGTTCACCCCTCCACTTT; cdr3_aa: CASSPTPSRQPRSPLHF
clone_size: NA; v_call: TRBV11-2; j_call: TRBJ1-1; d_call: TRBD1; cdr3_nt: TGTGCCAGCAGCTTGACAGGGGGCTTGAACACTGAAGCTTTCTTT; cdr3_aa: CASSLTGGLNTEAFF
clone_size: NA; v_call: TRBV27; j_call: TRBJ1-2; d_call: TRBD1; cdr3_nt: TGTGCCAGCAGTGCCCCCGGACAGGGGGCTGACGGCTACACCTTC; cdr3_aa: CASSAPGQGADGYTF
clone_size: NA; v_call: TRBV29-1; j_call: TRBJ2-3; d_call: NA; cdr3_nt: TGCAGCGGAGGGAGAGCAGGAACAGATACGCAGTATTTT; cdr3_aa: CSGGRAGTDTQYF
clone_size: NA; v_call: TRBV5-1; j_call: TRBJ1-1; d_call: TRBD1; cdr3_nt: TGCGCCAGCAGCTTGGCAGGGGGGCGGGGAAACACTGAAGCTTTCTTT; cdr3_aa: CASSLAGGRGNTEAFF
clone_size: NA; v_call: TRBV3-1/TRBV3-2; j_call: TRBJ2-5; d_call: TRBD2; cdr3_nt: TGTGCCAGCAGCCGCGGGGGGAAACAAGAGACCCAGTACTTC; cdr3_aa: CASSRGGKQETQYF
clone_size: NA; v_call: TRBV18; j_call: TRBJ2-1; d_call: TRBD2; cdr3_nt: TGTGCCAGCTCATTCGCGGGGGGGCCTATGAATGAGCAGTTCTTC; cdr3_aa: CASSFAGGPMNEQFF
clone_size: NA; v_call: TRBV4-1; j_call: TRBJ1-2; d_call: NA; cdr3_nt: TGCGCCAGCAGCCAAGGGACTCAAGGCTACACCTTC; cdr3_aa: CASSQGTQGYTF
clone_size: NA; v_call: TRBV7-8; j_call: TRBJ1-2; d_call: TRBD1; cdr3_nt: TGTGCCATAAGACAGGGGACGAGCTATGGCTACACCTTC; cdr3_aa: CAIRQGTSYGYTF
clone_size: NA; v_call: TRBV7-3; j_call: TRBJ1-1; d_call: NA; cdr3_nt: TGTGCCAGCCAAGTTACAGGATATACTGAAGCTTTCTTT; cdr3_aa: CASQVTGYTEAFF
clone_size: NA; v_call: TRBV7-9; j_call: TRBJ2-3; d_call: TRBD1; cdr3_nt: TGTGCCAGCAGCCCCTCGGACAGGGTTGGTACGCAGTATTTT; cdr3_aa: CASSPSDRVGTQYF
clone_size: NA; v_call: TRBV4-1; j_call: TRBJ1-5; d_call: NA; cdr3_nt: TGCGCCAGCAGCCAAGTCGCACTACAAGAAAAGCCCCAGCATTTT; cdr3_aa: CASSQVALQEKPQHF
clone_size: few; v_call: TRBV5-1; j_call: TRBJ1-6; d_call: NA; cdr3_nt: TGCGCCAGCAGACAGGTCGTGGATTCACCCCTCCACTTT; cdr3_aa: CASRQVVDSPLHF
clone_size: NA; v_call: TRBV19; j_call: TRBJ2-7; d_call: TRBD1; cdr3_nt: TGTGCCAGCTCCCGGGACAGGGCCTACGAGCAGTACTTC; cdr3_aa: CASSRDRAYEQYF
clone_size: NA; v_call: TRBV6-5; j_call: TRBJ2-5; d_call: NA; cdr3_nt: TGTGCCAGCAGGACAGCATCGCAAGAGACCCAGTACTTC; cdr3_aa: CASRTASQETQYF
clone_size: NA; v_call: TRBV18; j_call: TRBJ2-5; d_call: NA; cdr3_nt: TGTGCCAGCTCATCCGCGGCGGAGACCCAGTACTTC; cdr3_aa: CASSSAAETQYF
clone_size: NA; v_call: TRBV4-2; j_call: TRBJ1-2; d_call: NA; cdr3_nt: TGTGCCAGCAGCCCCCCCTTGGCAGGGAGGGCTGGCTACACCTTC; cdr3_aa: CASSPPLAGRAGYTF
clone_size: NA; v_call: TRBV7-7; j_call: TRBJ2-3; d_call: NA; cdr3_nt: TGTGCCAGCAGCCCGGGACAAGCCCCCCGAGATACGCAGTATTTT; cdr3_aa: CASSPGQAPRDTQYF
clone_size: NA; v_call: TRBV2; j_call: TRBJ1-2; d_call: NA; cdr3_nt: TGTGCCAGCAGCCCCCAAACAGGGAGTGATGGCTACACCTTC; cdr3_aa: CASSPQTGSDGYTF
clone_size: NA; v_call: TRBV4-3; j_call: TRBJ2-2; d_call: NA; cdr3_nt: TGCGCCAGCAGCCAAGATCAGACGAACACCGGGGAGCTGTTTTTT; cdr3_aa: CASSQDQTNTGELFF
clone_size: NA; v_call: TRBV2; j_call: TRBJ1-2; d_call: TRBD1; cdr3_nt: TGTGCCAGCAGTGAAGAAGCAGGGGGCCCATATGGCTACACCTTC; cdr3_aa: CASSEEAGGPYGYTF
clone_size: NA; v_call: TRBV18; j_call: TRBJ1-5; d_call: NA; cdr3_nt: TGTGCCAGCTCACCGGGGGCCTTCAATCAGCCCCAGCATTTT; cdr3_aa: CASSPGAFNQPQHF
clone_size: once; v_call: TRBV9; j_call: TRBJ2-7; d_call: TRBD2; cdr3_nt: TGTGCCACCGCTGTTGGACTAGCGGAACACGAGCAGTACTTC; cdr3_aa: CATAVGLAEHEQYF
clone_size: once; v_call: TRBV10-2; j_call: TRBJ1-2; d_call: TRBD1; cdr3_nt: TGCGCCAGCACTGACAGGGGATTGGATGCCTATGGCTACACCTTC; cdr3_aa: CASTDRGLDAYGYTF
clone_size: NA; v_call: TRBV4-2; j_call: TRBJ2-3; d_call: NA; cdr3_nt: TGTGCCAGCAGCCAAGATCGGCAGACGGGGGACACAGATACGCAGTATTTT; cdr3_aa: CASSQDRQTGDTDTQYF
clone_size: NA; v_call: TRBV19; j_call: TRBJ2-7; d_call: TRBD2; cdr3_nt: TGTGCCAGTAGTCCGCGGGGAGGGCCCTACGAGCAGTACTTC; cdr3_aa: CASSPRGGPYEQYF
clone_size: NA; v_call: TRBV19; j_call: TRBJ2-3; d_call: NA; cdr3_nt: TGTGCCAGTAGTATAGGGAGGGACGTCTCCACAGATACGCAGTATTTT; cdr3_aa: CASSIGRDVSTDTQYF
clone_size: NA; v_call: TRBV25-1; j_call: TRBJ2-2; d_call: NA; cdr3_nt: TGTGCCAGCAGTAGACAGCAAAACACCGGGGAGCTGTTTTTT; cdr3_aa: CASSRQQNTGELFF
clone_size: once; v_call: TRBV7-2; j_call: TRBJ2-5; d_call: TRBD2; cdr3_nt: TGTGCCAGCAGCCCAACCGGGACTAGCGGGAGGATGGAGACCCAGTACTTC; cdr3_aa: CASSPTGTSGRMETQYF
clone_size: NA; v_call: TRBV2; j_call: TRBJ2-1; d_call: NA; cdr3_nt: TGTGCCAGCAGTGCTCGACGGGATAATGAGCAGTTCTTC; cdr3_aa: CASSARRDNEQFF
clone_size: NA; v_call: TRBV6-6; j_call: TRBJ2-1; d_call: TRBD2; cdr3_nt: TGTGCCAGCAGTGGAGGACTAGCGGACCCCGAGCAGTTCTTC; cdr3_aa: CASSGGLADPEQFF